This T cell receptor (beta chain) comes out of a study of T-cell reconstitution after alpha-beta-depleted transplantation in children. General study points: About two months after transplant, alpha-beta T cells reportedly came from several hundred expanded graft clones. When one year had passed after transplant, most T-cell counts and diversity came from newly produced T cells. TCRbeta diversity was high at day 60 in some patients (a result of surviving recipient T cells and thymic progenitors).

Preparing the TCRbeta library involved the use of unique molecular identifiers. TCRdb re-analysed the PCR reads in MiXCR, keeping a single row per CDR3 protein. The profile shows under 50,000 distinct CDR3 sequences, roughly 8.7% of them singletons. Worth noting for this clonotype: Its antigen remains unidentified.

CDR1 LNHDA and CDR2 SQIVND come from the germline V gene (reference sequence). V was trimmed by 0 bases and J by 3 bases, leaving 24 bases between them. This CDR3 contains 20 residues. This sample comprised PBMCs, mostly from graft donor cells, obtained 60 days after TCRalphabeta/CD19-depleted stem cell transplant. The genes are TRBV19 and TRBJ1-5; maybe TRBD1 (5 bases). The TCR comes from a male patient between 2 and 10 years old who had a stem cell transplant for chronic granulomatous disease, so the T cells may come from the graft donor. The CDR3 sequence is CASSIDRLGARHFNNQPQHF. CDR3 nucleotides: TGTGCCAGTAGTATAGACCGACTTGGGGCCCGACACTTTAACAATCAGCCCCAGCATTTT.